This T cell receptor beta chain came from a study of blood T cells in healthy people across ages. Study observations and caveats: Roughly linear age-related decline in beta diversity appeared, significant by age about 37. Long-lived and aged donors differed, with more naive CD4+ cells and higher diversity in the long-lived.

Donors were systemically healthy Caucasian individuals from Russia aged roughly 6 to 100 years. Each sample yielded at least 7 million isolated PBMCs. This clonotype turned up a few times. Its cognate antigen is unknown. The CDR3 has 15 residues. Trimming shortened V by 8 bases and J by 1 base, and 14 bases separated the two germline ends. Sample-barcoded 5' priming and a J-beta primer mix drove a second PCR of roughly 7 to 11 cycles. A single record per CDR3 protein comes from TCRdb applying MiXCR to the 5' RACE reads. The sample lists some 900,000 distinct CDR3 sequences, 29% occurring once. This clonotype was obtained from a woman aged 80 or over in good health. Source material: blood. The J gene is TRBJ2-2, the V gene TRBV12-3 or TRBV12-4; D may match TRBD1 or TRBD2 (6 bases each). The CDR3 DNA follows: TGTGCCAGCGGGACTTTGGGACAGAACACCGGGGAGCTGTTTTTT. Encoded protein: CASGTLGQNTGELFF.